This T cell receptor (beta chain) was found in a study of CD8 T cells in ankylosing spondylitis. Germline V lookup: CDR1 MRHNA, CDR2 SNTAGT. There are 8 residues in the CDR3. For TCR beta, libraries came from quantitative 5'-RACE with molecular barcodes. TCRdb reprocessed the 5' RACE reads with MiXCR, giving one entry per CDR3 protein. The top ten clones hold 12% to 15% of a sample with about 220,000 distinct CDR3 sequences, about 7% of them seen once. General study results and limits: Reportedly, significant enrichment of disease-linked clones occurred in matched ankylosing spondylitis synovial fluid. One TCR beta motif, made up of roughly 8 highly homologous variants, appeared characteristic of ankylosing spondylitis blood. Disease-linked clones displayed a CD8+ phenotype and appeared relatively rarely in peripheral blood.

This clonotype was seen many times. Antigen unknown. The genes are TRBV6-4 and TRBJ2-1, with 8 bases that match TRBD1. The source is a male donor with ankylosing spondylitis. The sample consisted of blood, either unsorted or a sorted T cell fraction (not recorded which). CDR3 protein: CTRDRPFF. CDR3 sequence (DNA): TGTACTAGGGACAGGCCGTTCTTC.